These 28 T cell receptor beta chains were sequenced from one sample in a study of blood T cell repertoires in COVID-19. Some clones are missing from TCRdb's copy, which holds only in-frame ones; the method was immunoSEQ multiplex PCR. Counted here are approximately 200,000 clones, 70% to 85% occurring once; the ten biggest clones make up 6.9%. The sample comprised peripheral blood. The receptor set was obtained from a human donor with acute or convalescent COVID-19. The donor label of this sample is uncertain.

In this sample, this clone turned up a few times. The rearrangement joins TRBV11-3 to TRBJ2-1; a possible D gene is TRBD2 (6 bases). Germline assignment: CDR1 SGHNT and CDR2 YENEEA. V lost 4 bases to trimming and J lost 8 bases, with 18 bases between them. The CDR3 sequence is 15 residues long. The DNA for the CDR3 is TGTGCCAGCAGCTCCGGGACTCAGACGGGGGATGAGCAGTTCTTC. Amino acids: CASSSGTQTGDEQFF.

This clone was seen a few times. The chain couples TRBV5-8 to TRBJ1-5, with 8 nucleotides matching TRBD1. This CDR3 spans 17 amino acids. V was pared by 3 bases and J by 0 bases, with 8 bases of the junction left unmatched. Per the germline V gene, CDR1 is SGHTS and CDR2 is YDEGEE. Written as DNA, the CDR3 is TGTGCCAGCAGCTGGGGGACAGGTCCTTTTAGCAATCAGCCCCAGCATTTT. It encodes CASSWGTGPFSNQPQHF.

This clone was observed a few times. The chain carries TRBV5-1 and TRBJ1-5; 9 nucleotides match TRBD1. The V gene end was trimmed by 1 base and the J gene end by 4 bases; junction bases not matched to a gene: 9. The CDR3 covers 17 residues. Germline CDR1 is SGHRS and CDR2 is YFSETQ. The CDR3 spells CASSLPYRGLGNQPQHF. Here the CDR3 DNA reads TGCGCCAGCAGCTTGCCTTACAGGGGGCTGGGGAATCAGCCCCAGCATTTT.

CDR3 coding DNA: TGTGCCAGCAGCCCCCTTGGGCAATCCGAGCAGTTCTTC. Encoded protein: CASSPLGQSEQFF. The chain joins TRBV7-7 to TRBJ2-1; D not certain. Germline CDR1 reads SSHAT; CDR2 reads FNYEAQ (reference sequence). CDR3 length: 13 residues. The V gene lost 5 bases and the J gene lost 10 bases, with 15 bases spanning the gap. Full variable domain (rest looked up from reference TRBV7-7 and TRBJ2-1): GAGVSQSPRYKVTKRGQDVTLRCDPISSHATLYWYQQALGQGPEFLTYFNYEAQPDKSGLPSDRFSAERPEGSISTLTIQRTEQRDSAMYRCASSPLGQSEQFFGPGTRLTVL.

This rearrangement joins TRBV18 to TRBJ1-2, with a weak D call TRBD1 (6 bases). Between the trimmed V and J ends, which lost 4 bases and 5 bases, there was a span of 14 bases. Germline assignment: CDR1 KGHSH and CDR2 LQKENI. This CDR3 has 14 amino acids. CDR3 DNA: TGTGCCAGCTCACTACAGGGTGCGGAGTATGGCTACACCTTC. Translated: CASSLQGAEYGYTF.

This chain connects TRBV2 to TRBJ2-7; 7 bases agree with TRBD1. Germline V gene data show CDR1 as SNHLY and CDR2 as FYNNEI. J was trimmed by 6 bases and V by 8 bases; bases with no gene match: 4. The CDR3 has 11 residues. CDR3 loop: CASGDRREQYF. The CDR3 DNA follows: TGTGCCAGCGGGGACAGACGCGAGCAGTACTTC.

The V call is TRBV24-1, the J call TRBJ2-1; no clear D. The CDR3 runs to 14 residues. Per germline, CDR1 KGHDR and CDR2 SFDVKD. V was shortened by 6 bases and J by 8 bases, with 16 bases between the two germline ends. The CDR3 nucleotides read TGTGCCACCAGTTTATCTCGGTCGATCGATGAGCAGTTCTTC. Amino acids: CATSLSRSIDEQFF.

J is TRBJ2-2 and V is TRBV3-1 (or the pseudogene TRBV3-2); TRBD2 matches 15 bases. The CDR3 runs to 17 residues. The J segment lost 7 bases and the V segment lost 7 bases, leaving 10 bases of the junction unmatched. The V gene's germline CDR1 is LGHDT and CDR2 YNNKEL (reference sequence). The CDR3, as DNA: TGTGCCAGCACCGGACTAGCGGGAGGGCGTACCAACGGGGAGCTGTTTTTT. It yields the protein CASTGLAGGRTNGELFF.

The gene calls are TRBV3-1 (or the pseudogene TRBV3-2) and TRBJ1-5, with 9 bases that match TRBD1. CDR1 and CDR2 from the germline V gene are LGHDT and YNNKEL (reference sequence). This CDR3 is built from 14 residues. Losses at the gene ends were 5 bases for V and 6 bases for J; bases not matched to a gene: 5. CDR3 sequence reads: CASSFRQGGQPQHF. CDR3 nucleotides: TGTGCCAGCAGCTTCCGACAGGGGGGTCAGCCCCAGCATTTT.

The sample holds a few counts of this clone. This chain uses TRBV15 with TRBJ2-7; 7 bases are a match to TRBD1. Germline CDR1 reads LNHNV; CDR2 reads YYDKDF (reference sequence). The CDR3 consists of 14 residues. The junction had 5 bases not matched to a gene; V was cut back by 3 bases and J by 3 bases. DNA of the CDR3: TGTGCCACCAGCAGTGACAGGGTTGACTACGAGCAGTACTTC. It translates to CATSSDRVDYEQYF.

This rearrangement joins TRBV27 to TRBJ2-7, with TRBD2 identical over 7 bases. Germline CDR1 is MNHEY and CDR2 is SMNVEV (reference sequence). The CDR3 sequence is 16 residues long. With V trimmed by 5 bases and J by 4 bases, 14 bases remained unmatched. CDR3 sequence (DNA): TGTGCCAGCAGTCCCGTCGGGGCCAGCGGGAAATACGAGCAGTACTTC. This codes for CASSPVGASGKYEQYF.

The V call is TRBV11-2, the J call TRBJ2-2; no definite D call. CDR1 is SGHAT, CDR2 FQNNGV, per germline. This CDR3 comprises 15 residues. V was pared by 0 bases and J by 4 bases, with 9 bases between. The CDR3 is CASSLDPLVTGELFF. CDR3 nucleotides: TGTGCCAGCAGCTTAGATCCCCTAGTCACCGGGGAGCTGTTTTTT.

The chain links TRBV28 to TRBJ2-3; perhaps TRBD1 as D (5 bases). CDR1 and CDR2 from the germline V gene are MDHEN and SYDVKM. The ends were cut back, 2 bases at V and 1 base at J, with 10 bases in the middle. The CDR3 spans 15 residues. Here the CDR3 reads CASSLPGLGTDTQYF. The CDR3 bases are TGTGCCAGCAGTTTACCAGGGTTAGGCACAGATACGCAGTATTTT.

The chain carries TRBV5-4 and TRBJ2-2; 10 nucleotides match TRBD2. V dropped 3 bases and J dropped 8; count of bases not matched to a gene: 13. Germline values: CDR1 SGHNT, CDR2 YYREEE (reference sequence). The CDR3 spans 17 residues. The CDR3 DNA follows: TGTGCCAGCAGCTCCCGCGGTCTAGCGGGAGCAACAGGGGAGCTGTTTTTT. It specifies CASSSRGLAGATGELFF.

In its sample, this clone was seen once. This sequence joins TRBV7-2 and TRBJ2-7, with 10 nucleotides matching TRBD2. The germline V gene encodes CDR1 SGHTA and CDR2 FQGNSA. V shed 4 bases and J 1 base; nucleotides not matched to a gene: 16. CDR3 size: 19 residues. DNA for the CDR3: TGTGCCAGCAGCTCCCATGGACTAGCGGCCACCTTGGGGTCCTACGAGCAGTACTTC. Residues: CASSSHGLAATLGSYEQYF.

The rearrangement links TRBV9 to TRBJ2-3, with TRBD2 identical over 11 bases. The CDR3 runs to 16 residues. V dropped 1 base and J dropped 2; count of bases not matched to a gene: 3. Germline assignment: CDR1 SGDLS and CDR2 YYNGEE. In DNA form, the CDR3 reads TGTGCCAGCAGCGTAAGTAGCGGGAGGGCCACAGATACGCAGTATTTT. It is translated as CASSVSSGRATDTQYF.

The chain combines TRBV11-2 with TRBJ2-1; TRBD1 agrees at 7 bases. The CDR3 length is 15 residues. The germline gives CDR1 SGHAT, CDR2 FQNNGV. Germline trimming cut 3 bases from V and 3 bases from J; bases unmatched to any gene: 5. The CDR3 DNA reads as TGTGCCAGCAGCTTGGGGACAGTCTACTACAATGAGCAGTTCTTC. This encodes CASSLGTVYYNEQFF. The full variable domain, its missing parts supplied by reference TRBV11-2 and TRBJ2-1, is EAGVAQSPRYKIIEKRQSVAFWCNPISGHATLYWYQQILGQGPKLLIQFQNNGVVDDSQLPKDRFSAERLKGVDSTLKIQPAKLEDSAVYLCASSLGTVYYNEQFFGPGTRLTVL.

The V call is TRBV24-1, the J call TRBJ2-1; D perhaps matches TRBD2 (6 bases). The V end was cut by 4 bases, the J end by 6 bases, with 15 bases between. The CDR3 covers 15 residues. CDR1 is KGHDR, CDR2 SFDVKD, per germline. CDR3 sequence: CATSDPGAGGNEQFF. In DNA form, the CDR3 reads TGTGCCACCAGTGACCCTGGGGCCGGGGGCAATGAGCAGTTCTTC.

J is TRBJ2-6 and V is TRBV4-2; D is perhaps TRBD1 (7 bases). This CDR3 contains 18 residues. CDR1 is LGHNA, CDR2 YNFKEQ, per germline. V lost 0 bases and J 4 bases, leaving 16 bases between the germline ends. The CDR3 region has the DNA TGTGCCAGCAGCCAAGAAAAGACAGGGCTAGCGGGGGCCAACGTCCTGACTTTC. It translates to CASSQEKTGLAGANVLTF.

The V call is TRBV19, the J call TRBJ1-5; 7 bases are a match to TRBD1. The V gene's germline CDR1 is LNHDA and CDR2 SQIVND (reference sequence). J was trimmed by 6 bases and V by 2 bases; bases with no gene match: 4. There are 14 residues in the CDR3. The CDR3 spells CASSIQGGAQPQHF. The CDR3 bases are TGTGCCAGTAGTATACAGGGGGGCGCTCAGCCCCAGCATTTT.

The chain combines TRBV6-1 with TRBJ1-4, with unresolved D. The CDR3 runs to 15 residues. The germline gives CDR1 MNHNS, CDR2 SASEGT. V shed 3 bases and J shed 4 bases, with 12 bases lying between them. The CDR3 loop reads CASSETRGVNEKLFF. The CDR3 nucleotides read TGTGCCAGCAGTGAGACCCGAGGAGTTAATGAAAAACTGTTTTTT.

The chain employs TRBV4-2 and TRBJ2-2; 9 bases are a match to TRBD1. The CDR3 has 16 residues. Germline-derived CDR1 and CDR2 are LGHNA and YNFKEQ. The junction had 10 bases not matched to a gene; V was cut back by 4 bases and J by 7 bases. CDR3: CASSRESGTGLGELFF. The CDR3 DNA follows: TGTGCCAGCAGCCGGGAATCCGGGACAGGGCTCGGGGAGCTGTTTTTT.

This rearrangement joins TRBV30 to TRBJ2-5, with D possibly being TRBD2 (5 bases). CDR3 length equals 13 residues. Trimming took off 1 base at V and 5 bases at J, with 11 bases between the two ends. Germline values: CDR1 GTSNPN, CDR2 SVGIG (reference sequence). Written as DNA, the CDR3 is TGTGCCTGGAGTGGAGCGGTTCGGGAGACCCAGTACTTC. Translating it yields CAWSGAVRETQYF.

The chain couples TRBV9 to TRBJ1-6; 9 bases are a match to TRBD1. Germline values: CDR1 SGDLS, CDR2 YYNGEE. This CDR3 region has 17 residues. The junction had 10 bases not matched to a gene; V was cut back by 2 bases and J by 7 bases. CDR3 protein: CASSVKPGQGGNSPLHF. CDR3 nucleotide sequence: TGTGCCAGCAGCGTTAAACCGGGACAGGGTGGCAATTCACCCCTCCACTTT.

The V call is TRBV11-2, the J call TRBJ2-1, with 8 bases matching TRBD2. This CDR3 spans 18 amino acids. Germline V gene data show CDR1 as SGHAT and CDR2 as FQNNGV. V lost 1 base, J lost 4 bases, and 12 bases stayed unmatched. The CDR3 loop reads CASSLGGRRGRSYNEQFF. DNA for the CDR3: TGTGCCAGCAGCTTAGGGGGTAGGCGCGGGAGGAGTTACAATGAGCAGTTCTTC.

The rearrangement uses TRBV5-1 and TRBJ1-3, with 7 bases that match TRBD1. CDR3 length: 14 residues. V lost 4 bases and J lost 10; bases outside the gene matches: 11. Germline CDR1 and CDR2: SGHRS and YFSETQ. The CDR3 loop reads CASSLTGTVGTIYF. DNA for the CDR3: TGCGCCAGCAGCCTGACAGGGACGGTTGGAACCATATATTTT. Based on the CDR3 plus reference TRBV5-1 and TRBJ1-3, the full variable domain is KAGVTQTPRYLIKTRGQQVTLSCSPISGHRSVSWYQQTPGQGLQFLFEYFSETQRNKGNFPGRFSGRQFSNSRSEMNVSTLELGDSALYLCASSLTGTVGTIYFGEGSWLTVV.

This chain connects TRBV28 to TRBJ2-3; 7 positions agree with TRBD1. The junction had 5 bases not matched to a gene; V was cut back by 4 bases and J by 4 bases. CDR1 and CDR2 (germline): MDHEN, SYDVKM. CDR3 length equals 14 residues. CDR3 sequence: CASSSQGKPDTQYF. CDR3 nucleotides: TGTGCCAGCAGTTCACAGGGGAAGCCAGATACGCAGTATTTT.

The V gene is TRBV5-4, the J gene TRBJ2-7; 16 positions match TRBD2. CDR3 length equals 16 residues. The V gene's germline CDR1 is SGHNT and CDR2 YYREEE (reference sequence). The V gene end was trimmed by 4 bases and the J gene end by 7 bases; junction bases not matched to a gene: 8. The CDR3, as DNA: TGTGCCAGCAGCAGGGGACTAGCGGGAGGGCCTGCTGAGCAGTACTTC. This codes for CASSRGLAGGPAEQYF.